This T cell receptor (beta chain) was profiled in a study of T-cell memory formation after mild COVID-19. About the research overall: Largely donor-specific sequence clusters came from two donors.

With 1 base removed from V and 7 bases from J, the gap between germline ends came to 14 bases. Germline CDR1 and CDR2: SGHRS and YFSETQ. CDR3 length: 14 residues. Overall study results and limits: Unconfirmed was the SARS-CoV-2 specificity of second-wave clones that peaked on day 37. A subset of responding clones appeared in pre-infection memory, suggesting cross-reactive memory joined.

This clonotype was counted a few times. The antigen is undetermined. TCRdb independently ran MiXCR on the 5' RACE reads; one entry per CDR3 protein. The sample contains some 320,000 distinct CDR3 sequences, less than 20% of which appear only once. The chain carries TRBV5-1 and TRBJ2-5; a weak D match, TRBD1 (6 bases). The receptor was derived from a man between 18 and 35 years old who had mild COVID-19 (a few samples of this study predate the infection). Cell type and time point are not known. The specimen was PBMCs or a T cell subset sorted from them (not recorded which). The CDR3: CASSLSAARGTQYF. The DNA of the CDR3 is TGCGCCAGCAGCTTGTCCGCGGCCAGGGGGACCCAGTACTTC.